The TCR beta chain under discussion was sequenced for a study of cytomegalovirus exposure and HLA in healthy donors. V dropped 3 bases and J dropped 9 bases, with 15 bases sitting between them. CDR1 is GTSNPN and CDR2 is SVGIG in the germline V gene (reference sequence). CDR3 length: 14 residues. PCR amplification relied on 60 Vbeta primers (plus 13 Jbeta primers). Some clones are missing from TCRdb's copy, which holds only in-frame ones; the method was immunoSEQ multiplex PCR. The table records around 150,000 clones, approximately 80% of them present only once. The sequenced sample consisted of PBMCs. The sequence derives from a female donor in good health and CMV-seropositive. This chain links TRBV30 with TRBJ1-6; D uncertain. CDR3 amino acids: CAWSARNSGSPLHF. CDR3 in DNA: TGTGCCTGGAGCGCGAGGAATTCCGGTTCACCCCTCCACTTT.